The rows below give T cell receptor beta chains drawn from one sample of a study of regulatory T cells in long-lasting Graves disease. Using its own MiXCR run on the multiplex PCR reads, TCRdb lists one record per CDR3 protein. The sample holds over 450,000 distinct CDR3 sequences, 12% seen once. The sample also formed part of further work on T cells in Graves' hyperthyroidism and ophthalmopathy.

The material was peripheral blood mononuclear cells (PBMCs), obtained at new diagnosis, from a patient treated with antithyroid drugs. The receptors were gathered from a woman under 40 with Graves disease. Each CDR3 is given with its conserved first and last residue. A D gene is named only where the DNA matches it firmly. Clone size is shown for a subset of rows, as once, few, many or a class of expanded clone.

17	many	.	TRBJ1-4	TRBV20-1	TGCAGTGCTGGATCTCCCGGACAGTCCACAACTAATGAAAAACTGTTTTTT	CSAGSPGQSTTNEKLFF
11	many	.	TRBJ2-7	TRBV2	TGTGCCAGCAGTGTGCGTACCGAGCAGTACTTC	CASSVRTEQYF
15	.	TRBD1	TRBJ1-1	TRBV5-1	TGCGCCAGCAGCTCACCGACAGGGGGCAAAACTGAAGCTTTCTTT	CASSSPTGGKTEAFF
18	.	TRBD1	TRBJ2-4	TRBV6-2/TRBV6-3	TGTGCCAGCAGTTACGGGACAGGGTTGGCCCTAGCCAAAAACATTCAGTACTTC	CASSYGTGLALAKNIQYF
16	few	TRBD1	TRBJ1-5	TRBV20-1	TGCAGTGCTAGGGTGGGTGGGACAGGGTATGGGCAGCCCCAGCATTTT	CSARVGGTGYGQPQHF
11	many	.	TRBJ2-7	TRBV30	TGTGCCTGGAGGTCAGGGTGGGAGCAGTACTTC	CAWRSGWEQYF
17	.	TRBD2	TRBJ2-3	TRBV20-1	TGCAGTGCCTCCTCACCCTTAACTAGCGGACGAACAGATACGCAGTATTTT	CSASSPLTSGRTDTQYF
15	many	TRBD2	TRBJ2-1	TRBV20-1	TGCAGTGCTAGAGTGGGTAGCGGGAGCTACAATGAGCAGTTCTTC	CSARVGSGSYNEQFF
10	many	.	TRBJ1-1	TRBV30	TGTGCCTGGAGTGGCTCCGAAGCTTTCTTT	CAWSGSEAFF
15	few	TRBD2	TRBJ2-2	TRBV4-1	TGCGCCAGCAGCCAACCGGGAGGGAGCACCGGGGAGCTGTTTTTT	CASSQPGGSTGELFF
12	few	TRBD2	TRBJ2-1	TRBV20-1	TGCAGTGCGGAGACTAGCGGGATCGGGCAGTTCTTC	CSAETSGIGQFF
18	.	.	TRBJ1-6	TRBV12-3/TRBV12-4	TGTGCCAGCAGTCAGCAAAGATTGGGGACTGCCGGGGGGGCACCCCTCCACTTT	CASSQQRLGTAGGAPLHF
15	few	.	TRBJ1-2	TRBV6-4	TGTGCCAGCAGTGACTCAATGACAGGTTTGAGCGGCTACACCTTC	CASSDSMTGLSGYTF
19	many	TRBD1	TRBJ2-2	TRBV12-3/TRBV12-4	TGTGCCAGCAGTAATACTTGGGGGACGGGACAGCCGAACACCGGGGAGCTGTTTTTT	CASSNTWGTGQPNTGELFF
13	.	.	TRBJ2-5	TRBV15	TGTGCCACCAGCTCCCACGGAGGAGAGACCCAGTACTTC	CATSSHGGETQYF
15	many	TRBD2	TRBJ2-7	TRBV20-1	TGCAGTGCCTCTAGGCCCGGGGGAGGGCTATACGAGCAGTACTTC	CSASRPGGGLYEQYF
12	many	.	TRBJ2-7	TRBV20-1	TGCAGTGCTACACAGAACTTTTACGAGCAGTACTTC	CSATQNFYEQYF
12	.	.	TRBJ1-5	TRBV24-1	TGTGCCACCAGTGAGGCGGTGCAGCCCCAGCATTTT	CATSEAVQPQHF
14	.	.	TRBJ1-5	TRBV7-2	TGTGCCAGCAGCTTAGAACAGGGCGGACAGCCCCAGCATTTT	CASSLEQGGQPQHF
15	.	.	TRBJ2-7	TRBV6-5	TGTGCCAGCAGTTACTCTTCCCCAGGGCACTACGAGCAGTACTTC	CASSYSSPGHYEQYF
17	many	TRBD2	TRBJ2-2	TRBV2	TGTGCCAGCAGTGAAGCTTATGAGGGACTAGCCACCGGGGAGCTGTTTTTT	CASSEAYEGLATGELFF
13	many	.	TRBJ2-7	TRBV27	TGTGCCAGCAGTAACCCGAGCTCCTACGAGCAGTACTTC	CASSNPSSYEQYF
15	few	.	TRBJ2-5	TRBV7-9	TGTGCCAGCAGCTTAAAAGGGTTGTACCAAGAGACCCGGTACTTC	CASSLKGLYQETRYF
15	few	TRBD1	TRBJ2-7	TRBV7-3	TGTGCCAGCAGCTTAAAGGGGGCAGGGCCCTACGAGCAGTACTTC	CASSLKGAGPYEQYF
12	few	.	TRBJ2-2	TRBV30	TGTGCCTGGAGTACGGGCGCCGGGGAGCTGTTTTTT	CAWSTGAGELFF
15	many	TRBD2	TRBJ2-1	TRBV5-8	TGTGCCAGCAGCTCCCGATTAGCGGGAGGATATGAGCAGTTCTTC	CASSSRLAGGYEQFF
16	many	.	TRBJ2-1	TRBV7-2	TGTGCCAGCAGCTTACGGGGGCAGGGTTCCTACAATGAGCAGTTCTTC	CASSLRGQGSYNEQFF
16	many	.	TRBJ2-7	TRBV4-1	TGCGCCAGCAGCCAAGAGGGGGTAGCGTACTCCTACGAGCAGTACTTC	CASSQEGVAYSYEQYF
11	many	.	TRBJ2-1	TRBV2	TGTGCCGGGCGCCTTGGGAATGAGCAGTTCTTC	CAGRLGNEQFF
14	many	.	TRBJ1-6	TRBV2	TGTGCCAGCAGTGATGTGTGGGGGAGGGATCCCCTCCACTTT	CASSDVWGRDPLHF
13	.	.	TRBJ2-2	TRBV30	TGTGCCTGGAGTGGCTATTTGACCGGGGAGCTGTTTTTT	CAWSGYLTGELFF